This TCR beta chain was profiled in a study of blood T cell repertoires in COVID-19 (TCRdb year 2020). For the study in its entirety: The collaborator samples originated in the United States, Italy and Spain and spanned the acute and convalescent phases of COVID-19. The prospective study material was composed of cDNA or gDNA derived from T cells, B-cell-depleted T cells, or PBMCs. Deeply sampled blood TCRbeta repertoires from subjects exposed to, actively infected with, or recovered from COVID-19 were included in the dataset. The repertoires were made available in a free public database intended to serve as a resource for research on the immune response to SARS-CoV-2. Samples were obtained from the ongoing ImmuneRACE study (first 160 participants) and from 1,000 to 1,500 subjects provided by 6 global collaborators. A de-identified subject ID, COVID-19 status, age in years and sex were almost always included in the sample metadata. Where HLA class I and class II types were available, the types were taken from metadata supplied by the sample provider, not from assay-based typing. Results the study describes overall, beyond this receptor: The amount of clinical and demographic metadata varied by source and participant and was provided uncurated.

Participants in the prospective study were aged about 18 to 95 years, lived in over 20 United States geographic areas, and enrolled through a virtual design. To assign participants to cohorts, the prospective study relied on clinical history that participants themselves reported in a screening survey and a study questionnaire. For ImmuneRACE Cohort 3, a participant was defined as recovered based on two consecutive negative NP/OP PCR tests, clearance by a healthcare professional, or resolution of symptoms. Mobile phlebotomists in the prospective study collected whole blood, serum and a nasopharyngeal or oropharyngeal swab from every participant. Additional blood draws and questionnaires over a 2-month period could optionally be provided by prospective study participants. Before DNA extraction, blood samples from the prospective study were shipped at room temperature or frozen. On this clone: Its specific antigen is unknown. No much larger clone exists at a distance of one base, and base qualities are not known.

TCRbeta CDR3 regions were amplified from genomic DNA using the immunoSEQ Assay, a bias-controlled multiplex PCR. The study's processing was this. Within the assay, amplification of reference gene primers was used to estimate how many nucleated cells each sample contained. To quantify the absolute abundance of each unique TCRbeta CDR3 rearrangement, sequence reads were collapsed and filtered. For each sample, productive Simpson clonality was calculated as the square root of Simpson's diversity index across productive rearrangements. What TCRdb holds here is the immuneACCESS table cut down to in-frame rearrangements. Part of the clones is not present; checked against another copy, under half of the missing clones reflect an unresolved V gene, and the others are unexplained. The D gene and trimming were derived from the DNA, and the V and J assignments and clone size from that table. For this sample the table gives hundreds of thousands of clones, of which over 80% were detected only once. 1.5% to 2% of the sample is taken by the ten largest.

The sequencing sample was made of PBMCs or T cells enriched from blood (not recorded which). This clonotype originated in a young woman who had recovered from COVID-19.

The CDR3 loop reads CSVVAGLQTPYEQYF. The DNA is TGCAGCGTTGTAGCGGGACTTCAAACGCCCTACGAGCAGTACTTC. The chain is made from TRBV29-1 and TRBJ2-7; a stretch of 8 junction bases matches TRBD2. From the cysteine through the phenylalanine, the CDR3 covers 15 amino acids. CDR3 DNA is the only sequence kept; it has 45 bases, read in frame from the first base. CDR1 and CDR2 are read off the germline V gene as SQVTM and ANQGSEA. The germline V and J ends show losses of 4 bases and 2 bases respectively, and no gene match explains 10 bases of the junction.